This T cell receptor (beta chain) is drawn from a study of tumor-infiltrating lymphocytes in primary liver carcinoma. Study-level background: Read depth, roughly 3.5 to 8 million productive TCRbeta reads, did not differ significantly between tissues. General observations from the study: Researchers found tumor-adjacent and tumor-blood pairs overlapped less than tumor region pairs.

Turning to this clonotype: The antigen is undetermined. Given the absence of the conserved phenylalanine or tryptophan at the CDR3 end, a read error is likely.

Total RNA (approximately 500 ng) served as template for TCR beta cDNA synthesis primed by a constant-region primer. Amplification in three nested multiplex PCR rounds with slightly modified ARM-PCR gave rise to TCR beta libraries. A C-beta reverse primer was combined with TRBV1-TRBV30 forward primers in the first two PCR rounds, and each round had about 10 cycles. Each CDR3 protein gets one entry after TCRdb re-called the multiplex PCR reads with MiXCR. The repertoire holds approximately 330,000 distinct CDR3 sequences, less than 75% seen once, with under 8% in the top ten. Unsorted whole blood supplied the blood RNA, and germline DNA was isolated too. The germline CDR1 and CDR2 sequences are SGHAT and FQNNGV. The CDR3 has 14 residues. V dropped 3 bases and J dropped 6; count of bases not matched to a gene: 4.

Sequences were obtained from peripheral blood. V gene TRBV11-2 combines with J gene TRBJ1-1, with 10 bases identical to TRBD1. This receptor was obtained from a man in his forties with primary liver carcinoma and hepatitis B virus infection. CDR3: CASSFGTGVAEAFS. CDR3 nucleotides: TGTGCCAGCAGCTTCGGGACAGGGGTGGCTGAAGCTTTCTCC.